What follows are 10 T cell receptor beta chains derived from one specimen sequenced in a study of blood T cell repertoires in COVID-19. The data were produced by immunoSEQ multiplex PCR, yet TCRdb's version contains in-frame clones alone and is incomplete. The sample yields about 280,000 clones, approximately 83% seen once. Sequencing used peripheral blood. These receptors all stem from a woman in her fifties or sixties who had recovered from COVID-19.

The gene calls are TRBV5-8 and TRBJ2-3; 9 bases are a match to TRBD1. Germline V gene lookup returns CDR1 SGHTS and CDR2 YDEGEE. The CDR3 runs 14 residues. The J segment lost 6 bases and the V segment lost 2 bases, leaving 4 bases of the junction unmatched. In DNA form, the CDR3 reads TGTGCCAGCAGCTTACAGGGGGCAGGGGATACGCAGTATTTT. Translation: CASSLQGAGDTQYF.

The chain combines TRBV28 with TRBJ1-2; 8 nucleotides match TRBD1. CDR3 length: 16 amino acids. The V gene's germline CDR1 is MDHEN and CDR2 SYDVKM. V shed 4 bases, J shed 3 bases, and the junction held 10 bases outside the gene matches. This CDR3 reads CASSSRQGRRYYGYTF. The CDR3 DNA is TGTGCCAGCAGTTCCCGACAGGGGCGGAGGTACTATGGCTACACCTTC.

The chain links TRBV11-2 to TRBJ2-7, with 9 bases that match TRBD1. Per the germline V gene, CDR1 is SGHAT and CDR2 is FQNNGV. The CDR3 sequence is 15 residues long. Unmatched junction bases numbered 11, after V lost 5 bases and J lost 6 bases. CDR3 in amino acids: CASSEVRTGALEQYF. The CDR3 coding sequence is TGTGCCAGCAGCGAGGTACGGACAGGGGCACTCGAGCAGTACTTC.

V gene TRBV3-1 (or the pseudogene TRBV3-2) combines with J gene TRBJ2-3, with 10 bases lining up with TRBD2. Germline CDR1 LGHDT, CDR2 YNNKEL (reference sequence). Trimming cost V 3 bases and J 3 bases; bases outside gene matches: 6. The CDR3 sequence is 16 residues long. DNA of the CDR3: TGTGCCAGCAGCCAGATACCGGGACTAGCGACAGATACGCAGTATTTT. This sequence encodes CASSQIPGLATDTQYF.

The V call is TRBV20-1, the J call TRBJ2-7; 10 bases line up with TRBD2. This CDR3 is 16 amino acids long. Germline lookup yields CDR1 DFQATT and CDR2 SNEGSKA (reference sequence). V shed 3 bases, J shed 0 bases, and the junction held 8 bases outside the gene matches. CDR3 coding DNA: TGCAGTGCTAGTGGGACTAGCGCCATGAGCTCCTACGAGCAGTACTTC. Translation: CSASGTSAMSSYEQYF.

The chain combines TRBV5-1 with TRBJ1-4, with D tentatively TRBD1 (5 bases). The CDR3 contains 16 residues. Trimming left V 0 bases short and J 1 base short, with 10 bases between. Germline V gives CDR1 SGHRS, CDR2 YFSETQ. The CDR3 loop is CASSLAPGGTNEKLFF. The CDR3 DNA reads TGCGCCAGCAGCTTGGCTCCGGGGGGAACTAATGAAAAACTGTTTTTT.

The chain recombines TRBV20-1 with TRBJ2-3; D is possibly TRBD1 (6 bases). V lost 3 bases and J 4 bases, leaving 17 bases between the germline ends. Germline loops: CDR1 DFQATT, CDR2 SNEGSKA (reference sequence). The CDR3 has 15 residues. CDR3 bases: TGCAGTGCTAGTGGGGCAGGGACAACCCCAGATACGCAGTATTTT. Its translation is CSASGAGTTPDTQYF.

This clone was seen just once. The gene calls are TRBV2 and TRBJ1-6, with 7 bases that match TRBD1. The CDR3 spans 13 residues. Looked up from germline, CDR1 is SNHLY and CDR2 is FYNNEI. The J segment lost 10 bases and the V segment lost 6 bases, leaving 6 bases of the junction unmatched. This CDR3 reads CASRDRVWSPLHF. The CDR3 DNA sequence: TGTGCCAGCAGAGACAGGGTATGGTCACCCCTCCACTTT.

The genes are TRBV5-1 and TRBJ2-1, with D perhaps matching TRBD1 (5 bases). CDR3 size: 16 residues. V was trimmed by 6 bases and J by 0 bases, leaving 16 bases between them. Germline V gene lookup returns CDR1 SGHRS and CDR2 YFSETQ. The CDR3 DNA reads TGCGCCAGCACATTGGGGCAGGGCTTCTCCTACAATGAGCAGTTCTTC. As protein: CASTLGQGFSYNEQFF.

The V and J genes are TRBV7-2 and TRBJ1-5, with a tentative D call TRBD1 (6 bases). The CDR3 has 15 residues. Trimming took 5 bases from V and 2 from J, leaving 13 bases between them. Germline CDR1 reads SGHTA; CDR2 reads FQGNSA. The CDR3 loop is CASSPGAGGNQPQHF. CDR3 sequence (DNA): TGTGCCAGCAGCCCCGGGGCAGGGGGCAATCAGCCCCAGCATTTT.